The source of this TCR beta chain is a study of CD4 T cells in relation to SARS-CoV-2 and coronaviruses. The method was immunoSEQ multiplex PCR; TCRdb's version includes in-frame clones alone and lacks a portion of them. Of tens of thousands of clones listed, around 86% are singletons. Whole-study results and caveats: Crossreactive clones expanded significantly less to SARS-CoV-2 than monoreactive clones. According to naive versus memory sequencing, detected responses are memory recall, not newly primed. Samples before the pandemic and after infection were not matched within any donor.

Notes on this clone: Its target is not known.

Unexposed donor CD4+ T cells date from about 2011-2018, before the COVID-19 pandemic. Naive and memory CD4+ T cells were separated from cryopreserved PBMCs. This CDR3 has 15 amino acids. The V gene end was trimmed by 7 bases and the J gene end by 0 bases; junction bases not matched to a gene: 9. Germline assignment: CDR1 SNHLY and CDR2 FYNNEI. This sequence joins TRBV2 and TRBJ2-7; TRBD1 matches 7 bases. Source material: memory CD4+ T cells from PBMCs. This TCR came from a human donor in good health. DNA for the CDR3: TGTGCCAGCAAAAACCGGGACAGTTTCTCCTACGAGCAGTACTTC. Encoded protein: CASKNRDSFSYEQYF.